The T cell receptor (beta chain) under discussion was sequenced for a study of cytomegalovirus exposure and HLA in healthy donors. Study-wide findings and caveats: A later analysis appeared to link common viral pathogens to several of the most significant clusters. As a later analysis revealed, the rate of TCR association differed by HLA locus, with DRB1 most and HLA-C fewest. A further, later analysis showed that HLA-associated TCR beta chains (compared with equally common others) were more clonally expanded. In vitro assays verified that three CMV-associated chains recognized CMV antigens specifically.

The CDR3 has 12 residues. Germline CDR1 SGHNT, CDR2 YENEEA. Between the trimmed V and J ends, which lost 6 bases and 7 bases, there was a span of 12 bases. Notes on this clone: The target antigen is unknown.

The PCR was carried out with 60 Vbeta primers and 13 Jbeta primers. Some clones are missing from TCRdb's copy, which holds only in-frame ones; the method was immunoSEQ multiplex PCR. Here the sample spans some 110,000 clones, around 82% being singletons. This chain joins TRBV11-3 and TRBJ1-1; maybe TRBD1 (5 bases). Specimen: PBMCs. The TCR originated in a man aged 45-60 years in good health and CMV-seronegative. The CDR3 reads CASSRGGVEAFF. The DNA of the CDR3 is TGTGCCAGCAGTCGGGGGGGGGTTGAAGCTTTCTTT.